This T cell receptor (beta chain) was obtained from a study of early T cells in non-severe SARS-CoV-2 infection. Study context: It was bulk RNA from unsorted whole blood that was sequenced, and the chains were unpaired. General study points: In VDJdb matching, anti-spike CD8 responses were favored while private and CD4 specificities went missing.

Separate cDNA molecules each had unique molecular identifiers attached to them. TCRdb itself ran the 5' RACE reads through MiXCR, one entry per CDR3 protein. The table lists 30,000 to 35,000 distinct CDR3 sequences, about 7% of them singletons. This clonotype was counted only a few times. No antigen is known for it. Trimming pared 7 bases from V and 7 bases from J, leaving 20 bases between. CDR1 GTSNPN and CDR2 SVGIG come from the germline V gene (reference sequence). The CDR3 is 13 amino acids. The TCR was taken from an adult who was a healthcare worker with PCR-confirmed SARS-CoV-2 infection or an uninfected control (not recorded which). What was sequenced was whole blood. This chain joins TRBV30 and TRBJ2-7, with D perhaps matching TRBD2 (6 bases). The CDR3 region is CALDRGITWEQYF. CDR3 sequence (DNA): TGTGCCTTAGACCGGGGGATCACCTGGGAGCAGTACTTC. The whole variable domain, remainder taken from reference TRBV30 and TRBJ2-7, is SQTIHQWPATLVQPVGSPLSLECTVEGTSNPNLYWYRQAAGRGLQLLFYSVGIGQISSEVPQNLSASRPQDRQFILSSKKLLLSDSGFYLCALDRGITWEQYFGPGTRLTVT.